These 17 T cell receptor beta chains came from one sample sequenced in a study of cytomegalovirus exposure and HLA in healthy donors. The primer mix had 60 Vbeta and 13 Jbeta primers. TCRdb keeps only in-frame clones here, not all; method: immunoSEQ multiplex PCR. Among 120,000 or so clones, around 77% were seen once, and the ten largest hold around 3.5%. The sequencing input was PBMCs. The receptors originated from a human donor in good health.

The chain couples TRBV29-1 to TRBJ1-2, with a possible D match to TRBD1 (5 bases). Looked up from germline, CDR1 is SQVTM and CDR2 is ANQGSEA. The CDR3 contains 14 residues. V lost 3 bases and J lost 2, with 13 bases in between. As DNA, the CDR3 is TGCAGCGTTGAGCCGCAGGGAGGGAACTATGGCTACACCTTC. It encodes CSVEPQGGNYGYTF.

The chain employs TRBV2 and TRBJ1-5; TRBD1 aligns across 9 bases. V lost 6 bases, J lost 3 bases, and 3 bases stayed unmatched. CDR3 size: 14 residues. Germline V gene sequence: CDR1 SNHLY, CDR2 FYNNEI. CDR3 DNA sequence: TGTGCCAGCAGGGACAGGGGTCACAATCAGCCCCAGCATTTT. Its protein product is CASRDRGHNQPQHF.

This clone was recorded only once. The J gene is TRBJ1-1, the V gene TRBV5-1; 7 bases are shared with TRBD1. CDR1 is SGHRS and CDR2 is YFSETQ in the germline V gene. The CDR3 runs to 14 residues. J gave up 5 bases and V 4 bases, and 8 bases lay outside the gene matches. This CDR3 is CASSKTGVGTEAFF. The CDR3 region has the DNA TGCGCCAGCAGCAAAACAGGGGTGGGGACTGAAGCTTTCTTT.

The chain is built from TRBV5-1 and TRBJ1-2, with 10 nucleotides matching TRBD1. V lost 4 bases and J lost 2; bases outside the gene matches: 2. CDR1 is SGHRS, CDR2 YFSETQ, per germline. The CDR3 covers 14 residues. CDR3 bases: TGCGCCAGCAGCGGGGGACAGGGGAACTATGGCTACACCTTC. This gives the protein CASSGGQGNYGYTF.

Comment on this clone: One end of the junction does not line up with germline, which may come from a read error. V usage is TRBV7-7 and J usage is TRBJ2-1, with 7 nucleotides matching TRBD1. Germline CDR1 is SSHAT and CDR2 is FNYEAQ (reference sequence). The CDR3 has 14 amino acids. CDR3 nucleotide sequence: TGTGCTAGCAGTCAGGGGGAAAGAGGCAATGAGCAGTTCTTC. The encoded protein is CASSQGERGNEQFF.

The V gene is TRBV18, the J gene TRBJ2-3, with D perhaps TRBD1 (6 bases). The germline gives CDR1 KGHSH, CDR2 LQKENI. With 2 bases removed from V and 2 bases from J, the gap between germline ends came to 17 bases. CDR3 length equals 17 residues. CDR3 nucleotide sequence: TGTGCCAGCTCACCAAAGTACAGGGTCGGGGACACAGATACGCAGTATTTT. Its translation is CASSPKYRVGDTDTQYF.

The J gene is TRBJ2-2, the V gene TRBV6-5; D is perhaps TRBD2 (6 bases). The CDR3 is 15 residues long. Trimming took 9 bases from V and 8 from J, leaving 22 bases between them. The germline gives CDR1 MNHEY, CDR2 SVGAGI. The CDR3 spells CARGGVRAGKGELFF. CDR3 in DNA: TGTGCCAGGGGGGGAGTGAGGGCCGGGAAGGGGGAGCTGTTTTTT.

This chain uses TRBV28 with TRBJ2-5, with D maybe TRBD2 (6 bases). The J call is in doubt because the DNA end fits TRBJ2-7 better. In germline, CDR1 is MDHEN, CDR2 SYDVKM. The CDR3 length is 18 residues. CDR3 loop: CASSFPGEAGMPLPEQYF. CDR3 nucleotide sequence: TGTGCCAGCAGTTTTCCTGGCGAAGCGGGTATGCCTCTACCCGAGCAGTACTTC.

The chain joins TRBV28 to TRBJ2-7, with D tentatively TRBD1 (6 bases). This CDR3 is built from 16 residues. From germline, CDR1 is MDHEN and CDR2 SYDVKM. V lost 3 bases and J 0 bases, leaving 15 bases between the germline ends. The CDR3 loop is CASSLGRGSLSYEQYF. The CDR3 DNA reads as TGTGCCAGCAGTTTGGGCAGGGGTTCCCTCTCCTACGAGCAGTACTTC.

The J gene is TRBJ2-5, the V gene TRBV19; tentatively, D is TRBD2 (6 bases). Deletions cut 0 bases from V and 2 bases from J, with 7 bases between. The CDR3 is 14 residues long. The germline CDR1 and CDR2 sequences are LNHDA and SQIVND (reference sequence). Here the CDR3 DNA reads TGTGCCAGTAGTATAGATCGGGGGCAAGAGACCCAGTACTTC. It yields the protein CASSIDRGQETQYF.

The CDR3 DNA follows: TGCGCCAGCAGCTTTTTTTCCGGGACTAGCGAGAGGTACAATGAGCAGTTCTTC. Its translation: CASSFFSGTSERYNEQFF. The chain has TRBV5-1 and TRBJ2-1; 10 positions match TRBD2. Trimming at V came to 2 bases and at J to 4 bases, leaving 12 bases not matched to a gene. Germline V gives CDR1 SGHRS, CDR2 YFSETQ. This CDR3 region has 18 residues.

This clone came up a few times. The chain uses TRBV21-1 and TRBJ1-2; TRBD1, the table's D call, lacks a check against the DNA. TRBV21-1 is deemed a pseudogene. The CDR3 has 13 amino acids. The CDR3 spells CASTKDRVGSYTF. DNA of the CDR3: TGTGCCAGCACCAAAGACAGGGTCGGTAGCTACACCTTC.

This clone has only one observation. J is TRBJ2-7 and V is TRBV5-4; TRBD1 aligns across 10 bases. This CDR3 is built from 15 residues. Germline loops: CDR1 SGHNT, CDR2 YYREEE (reference sequence). Losses at the gene ends were 2 bases for V and 2 bases for J; bases not matched to a gene: 4. CDR3 coding DNA: TGTGCCAGCAGCTTTTCGGGACAGGGGCCCTACGAGCAGTACTTC. Translated, it gives CASSFSGQGPYEQYF.

The chain joins TRBV19 to TRBJ2-7; D gene ambiguous. V was pared by 3 bases and J by 0 bases, with 12 bases between. CDR1 and CDR2 from the germline V gene are LNHDA and SQIVND (reference sequence). CDR3 length: 15 residues. CDR3: CASSISRTSSYEQYF. CDR3 sequence (DNA): TGTGCCAGTAGTATTTCTCGCACGAGCTCCTACGAGCAGTACTTC. The complete variable domain, with remaining parts taken from reference TRBV19 and TRBJ2-7, reads DGGITQSPKYLFRKEGQNVTLSCEQNLNHDAMYWYRQDPGQGLRLIYYSQIVNDFQKGDIAEGYSVSREKKESFPLTVTSAQKNPTAFYLCASSISRTSSYEQYFGPGTRLTVT.

The sample holds one count of this clone. Here the CDR3 reads CSVDGRAYNEQFF. The CDR3 nucleotides read TGCAGCGTTGACGGGAGGGCGTACAATGAGCAGTTCTTC. The V and J genes are TRBV29-1 and TRBJ2-1; 8 nucleotides agree with TRBD2. The CDR3 spans 13 residues. The trim removed 3 bases at V and 4 bases at J, leaving 2 bases unmatched. Germline values: CDR1 SQVTM, CDR2 ANQGSEA.

V usage is TRBV19 and J usage is TRBJ1-1; possible D gene TRBD1, 6 bases. This CDR3 region has 16 residues. The V gene lost 6 bases and the J gene lost 2 bases, with 19 bases spanning the gap. Germline V gene sequence: CDR1 LNHDA, CDR2 SQIVND (reference sequence). Here the CDR3 reads CASRIPQTGYNTEAFF. The CDR3 nucleotides read TGTGCCAGTAGGATCCCCCAGACAGGATATAACACTGAAGCTTTCTTT. Drawing the rest from reference TRBV19 and TRBJ1-1, the complete variable domain is DGGITQSPKYLFRKEGQNVTLSCEQNLNHDAMYWYRQDPGQGLRLIYYSQIVNDFQKGDIAEGYSVSREKKESFPLTVTSAQKNPTAFYLCASRIPQTGYNTEAFFGQGTRLTVV.

The gene calls are TRBV19 and TRBJ1-2; D might be TRBD1 (5 bases). Trimming removed 1 base at V and 6 bases at J, with 12 bases between. The germline gives CDR1 LNHDA, CDR2 SQIVND (reference sequence). This CDR3 comprises 14 residues. The CDR3 coding sequence is TGTGCCAGTAGTATAGGGGGCCGGTGGGATGGCTACACCTTC. Translated: CASSIGGRWDGYTF. The variable domain in full, with the rest retrieved from reference TRBV19 and TRBJ1-2, is DGGITQSPKYLFRKEGQNVTLSCEQNLNHDAMYWYRQDPGQGLRLIYYSQIVNDFQKGDIAEGYSVSREKKESFPLTVTSAQKNPTAFYLCASSIGGRWDGYTFGSGTRLTVV.